One sample yielded the 27 T cell receptor beta chains listed below, sequenced in a study of immune evolution from preneoplasia to lung adenocarcinoma. Generated by immunoSEQ multiplex PCR, the TCRdb table keeps only in-frame clones and is missing some. This table holds 9,300 or so clones, over 80% found once. What was sequenced was FFPE minimally invasive lung adenocarcinoma tissue. The receptors were gathered from an older donor with lung adenocarcinoma.

Only a few counts were recorded for this clone. V is TRBV11-2 and J is TRBJ2-4; D is perhaps TRBD2 (7 bases). Germline V lookup: CDR1 SGHAT, CDR2 FQNNGV. This CDR3 is 15 amino acids long. V lost 4 bases to trimming and J lost 7 bases, with 17 bases between them. Written as DNA, the CDR3 is TGTGCCAGCAGCTCCCAACTAGCGCAGGGGAACATTCAGTACTTC. Amino acid sequence: CASSSQLAQGNIQYF.

V usage is TRBV5-1 and J usage is TRBJ1-5; D unclear. Germline V CDR1 and CDR2: SGHRS, YFSETQ. This CDR3 has 16 residues. Trimming pared 1 base from V and 1 base from J, leaving 12 bases between. The CDR3 sequence: CASSLIFGESNQPQHF. In DNA form, the CDR3 reads TGCGCCAGCAGCTTGATATTTGGGGAGAGCAATCAGCCCCAGCATTTT.

V and J are TRBV15 and TRBJ1-1, with D unresolved. The CDR3 totals 10 residues. V dropped 8 bases and J dropped 7 bases, with 8 bases sitting between them. The germline V gene encodes CDR1 LNHNV and CDR2 YYDKDF (reference sequence). CDR3 bases: TGTGCCACCGGAGGACTTGAAGCTTTCTTT. Protein product: CATGGLEAFF.

This chain joins TRBV6-1 and TRBJ2-4; no reliable D call. Germline CDR1 reads MNHNS; CDR2 reads SASEGT. With 5 bases removed from V and 0 bases from J, the gap between germline ends came to 11 bases. The CDR3 covers 15 residues. CDR3 bases: TGTGCCAGCAGTACCAACGTCCTAGCCAAAAACATTCAGTACTTC. As protein: CASSTNVLAKNIQYF.

The genes are TRBV5-6 and TRBJ2-5; 9 nucleotides line up with TRBD1. This CDR3 has 16 amino acids. The J segment lost 5 bases and the V segment lost 0 bases, leaving 8 bases of the junction unmatched. CDR1 and CDR2 from the germline V gene are SGHDT and YYEEEE. DNA for the CDR3: TGTGCCAGCAGCTTGGCTGTGGGACAGGGAGAGGAGACCCAGTACTTC. Translation gives CASSLAVGQGEETQYF.

A note on this clone: Its ends do not fully match the called genes, so a read error is possible. This chain joins TRBV7-7 and TRBJ2-3, with D possibly being TRBD1 or TRBD2 (5 bases each). CDR1 and CDR2 from the germline V gene are SSHAT and FNYEAQ (reference sequence). The CDR3 is 13 residues long. This CDR3 reads CASSLDFQGRLYF. Written as DNA, the CDR3 is TGTGCTAGCAGCTTAGACTTTCAGGGACGTCTGTATTTT.

The gene calls are TRBV19 and TRBJ1-6, with 8 bases that match TRBD1. Germline CDR1 and CDR2: LNHDA and SQIVND (reference sequence). J gave up 9 bases and V 4 bases, and 5 bases lay outside the gene matches. The CDR3 has 14 amino acids. CDR3 protein: CASSTDRGGSPLHF. The CDR3 bases are TGTGCCAGTAGTACCGACAGGGGAGGTTCACCCCTCCACTTT.

The CDR3 here is CASSYSMGRGETQYF. DNA for the CDR3: TGTGCCAGCAGTTACTCGATGGGTAGGGGGGAGACCCAGTACTTC. The rearrangement joins TRBV6-5 to TRBJ2-5; maybe TRBD1 (6 bases). Germline loops: CDR1 MNHEY, CDR2 SVGAGI. V was clipped by 0 bases and J by 5 bases, with 13 bases between them. The CDR3 consists of 15 residues.

The chain joins TRBV7-2 to TRBJ2-1; D may be TRBD2 (6 bases). In germline, CDR1 is SGHTA, CDR2 FQGNSA. Trimming removed 5 bases from V and 8 bases from J, with 19 bases in between. This CDR3 spans 15 amino acids. The CDR3 loop is CASSPTAPPGDEQFF. CDR3 sequence (DNA): TGTGCCAGCAGCCCGACAGCCCCTCCGGGGGATGAGCAGTTCTTC.

This chain connects TRBV14 to TRBJ2-1; 7 bases are shared with TRBD2. The CDR3 spans 17 residues. Trimming took 0 bases from V and 9 from J; bases not matched to a gene: 14. The germline V gene encodes CDR1 SGHDN and CDR2 FVKESK. The CDR3 protein is CASSQEKMSSGGSEQFF. The CDR3 nucleotides read TGTGCCAGCAGCCAAGAAAAGATGTCTAGCGGAGGGAGTGAGCAGTTCTTC.

This chain links TRBV4-1 with TRBJ1-2, with 9 bases that match TRBD1. Germline V gives CDR1 MGHRA, CDR2 YSYEKL. Trimming removed 2 bases from V and 6 bases from J; junction bases left unmatched: 4. There are 14 residues in the CDR3. The CDR3 is CASSQLQGAHGYTF. DNA for the CDR3: TGCGCCAGCAGCCAACTACAGGGGGCGCATGGCTACACCTTC.

The CDR3 loop is CAYRQASNQPQHF. The DNA of the CDR3 is TGTGCCTATAGACAGGCTTCAAATCAGCCCCAGCATTTT. This chain links TRBV30 with TRBJ1-5; possible D gene TRBD1, 6 bases. Trimming took 7 bases from V and 4 from J, leaving 14 bases between them. This CDR3 is built from 13 residues. Germline CDR1 reads GTSNPN; CDR2 reads SVGIG (reference sequence).

This clone was counted once. The chain has TRBV4-1 and TRBJ2-1; TRBD2 matches 7 bases. The CDR3 is 14 residues long. Germline V CDR1 and CDR2: MGHRA, YSYEKL. V was pared by 0 bases and J by 7 bases, with 3 bases of the junction left unmatched. In DNA form, the CDR3 reads TGCGCCAGCAGCCAAGATTGGGGAGGGAATGAGCAGTTCTTC. Translated: CASSQDWGGNEQFF.

The genes are TRBV30 and TRBJ2-3; no definite D call. Germline-derived CDR1 and CDR2 are GTSNPN and SVGIG (reference sequence). V shed 0 bases and J shed 6 bases, with 10 bases lying between them. The CDR3 has 13 residues. DNA of the CDR3: TGTGCCTGGAGTGTAAAAGCCCTCGATACGCAGTATTTT. It specifies CAWSVKALDTQYF. Based on the CDR3 plus reference TRBV30 and TRBJ2-3, the full variable domain is SQTIHQWPATLVQPVGSPLSLECTVEGTSNPNLYWYRQAAGRGLQLLFYSVGIGQISSEVPQNLSASRPQDRQFILSSKKLLLSDSGFYLCAWSVKALDTQYFGPGTRLTVL.

This clone was recorded once. V is TRBV27 and J is TRBJ2-7; D is ambiguous. The CDR3 sequence is 13 residues long. Germline CDR1 and CDR2: MNHEY and SMNVEV (reference sequence). Trimming left V 4 bases short and J 2 bases short, with 9 bases between. The CDR3 region is CASSSSNTYEQYF. The CDR3, as DNA: TGTGCCAGCAGTTCCTCCAACACCTACGAGCAGTACTTC.

The chain carries TRBV18 and TRBJ2-7; TRBD1 matches 12 bases. The junction had 5 bases not matched to a gene; V was cut back by 4 bases and J by 4 bases. The CDR3 consists of 15 residues. Germline CDR1 is KGHSH and CDR2 is LQKENI. The CDR3 spells CASSLGTGGFYEQYF. CDR3 in DNA: TGTGCCAGCTCACTCGGGACAGGGGGCTTTTACGAGCAGTACTTC.

This clone has a handful of counts. The chain is built from TRBV28 and TRBJ1-2; D call uncertain. V lost 6 bases and J 7 bases, leaving 12 bases between the germline ends. Germline V gene sequence: CDR1 MDHEN, CDR2 SYDVKM. This CDR3 contains 12 residues. CDR3: CASRVESGGYTF. Here the CDR3 DNA reads TGTGCCAGCAGGGTCGAGTCGGGTGGCTACACCTTC.

This chain links TRBV18 with TRBJ2-5; TRBD2 is a possible D gene (5 bases). V was shortened by 2 bases and J by 5 bases, with 6 bases between the two germline ends. The germline CDR1 and CDR2 sequences are KGHSH and LQKENI. The CDR3 totals 12 residues. CDR3 sequence reads: CASSPGEETQYF. The CDR3 DNA sequence: TGTGCCAGCTCACCAGGGGAGGAGACCCAGTACTTC.

This chain uses TRBV19 with TRBJ2-2; TRBD1 is a possible D gene (5 bases). The V and J ends lost 6 bases and 1 base respectively, with 9 bases between them. Germline V CDR1 and CDR2: LNHDA, SQIVND (reference sequence). This CDR3 has 14 residues. CDR3 amino acids: CASSRDRNTGELFF. CDR3 coding DNA: TGTGCCAGTAGCAGAGACAGGAACACCGGGGAGCTGTTTTTT. The entire variable domain, with the rest obtained from reference TRBV19 and TRBJ2-2, is as follows: DGGITQSPKYLFRKEGQNVTLSCEQNLNHDAMYWYRQDPGQGLRLIYYSQIVNDFQKGDIAEGYSVSREKKESFPLTVTSAQKNPTAFYLCASSRDRNTGELFFGEGSRLTVL.

The V and J genes are TRBV7-8 and TRBJ2-7; D may correspond to TRBD1 or TRBD2 (6 bases each). Trimming took 1 base from V and 4 from J, leaving 11 bases between them. Germline V gene data show CDR1 as SGHVS and CDR2 as FQNEAQ. This CDR3 region has 14 residues. The CDR3 is CASSLGGGGYEQYF. The CDR3 nucleotides read TGTGCCAGCAGCTTAGGTGGAGGGGGGTACGAGCAGTACTTC.

This chain connects TRBV5-1 to TRBJ2-5; D is undetermined. Germline CDR1 is SGHRS and CDR2 is YFSETQ. The V and J ends lost 0 bases and 5 bases respectively, with 8 bases between them. This CDR3 is built from 13 residues. The CDR3 coding sequence is TGCGCCAGCAGCTTGGGGGGTTCGGAGACCCAGTACTTC. This encodes CASSLGGSETQYF. Full variable domain (outside the CDR3, taken from reference TRBV5-1 and TRBJ2-5): KAGVTQTPRYLIKTRGQQVTLSCSPISGHRSVSWYQQTPGQGLQFLFEYFSETQRNKGNFPGRFSGRQFSNSRSEMNVSTLELGDSALYLCASSLGGSETQYFGPGTRLLVL.

CDR3 protein: CSVARQGVNEKLFF. CDR3 coding DNA: TGCAGCGTCGCCCGACAGGGGGTTAATGAAAAACTGTTTTTT. The V call is TRBV29-1, the J call TRBJ1-4, with TRBD1 matching 9 bases. With 6 bases clipped from V and 4 bases from J, the junction kept 6 bases outside the gene matches. The CDR3 is 14 residues long. Germline V gene lookup returns CDR1 SQVTM and CDR2 ANQGSEA. The full variable domain, with the rest looked up from reference TRBV29-1 and TRBJ1-4, is SAVISQKPSRDICQRGTSLTIQCQVDSQVTMMFWYRQQPGQSLTLIATANQGSEATYESGFVIDKFPISRPNLTFSTLTVSNMSPEDSSIYLCSVARQGVNEKLFFGSGTQLSVL.

V is TRBV6-9 and J is TRBJ2-5; D is uncertain. This CDR3 is 14 amino acids long. Trimming cost V 6 bases and J 1 base, with 12 bases left between them. Germline V lookup: CDR1 MNHGY, CDR2 SVAAGI. The CDR3 reads CASRPGSGQETQYF. Here the CDR3 DNA reads TGTGCCAGCAGACCCGGGTCCGGCCAAGAGACCCAGTACTTC.

V usage is TRBV9 and J usage is TRBJ2-1; D possibly corresponds to TRBD2 (6 bases). The CDR3 is 17 amino acids. Trimming took 4 bases from V and 8 from J, leaving 25 bases between them. Germline loops: CDR1 SGDLS, CDR2 YYNGEE. DNA for the CDR3: TGTGCCAGCAGCCCCCACGGGCCGAAAACGGGAGTGGATGAGCAGTTCTTC. Its translation: CASSPHGPKTGVDEQFF.

This chain connects TRBV28 to TRBJ1-1; D is undetermined. The germline gives CDR1 MDHEN, CDR2 SYDVKM. V shed 4 bases and J shed 4 bases, with 7 bases lying between them. This CDR3 is built from 12 residues. CDR3 loop: CASSSGVTEAFF. CDR3 DNA sequence: TGTGCCAGCAGTTCGGGCGTCACTGAAGCTTTCTTT.

The chain recombines TRBV29-1 with TRBJ2-3; TRBD1 agrees at 11 bases. There are 14 residues in the CDR3. Germline values: CDR1 SQVTM, CDR2 ANQGSEA. With 5 bases clipped from V and 7 bases from J, the junction kept 8 bases outside the gene matches. For the CDR3, the DNA is TGCAGCGTTATGGGGGACAGGGGGACTTATACGCAGTATTTT. Its translation: CSVMGDRGTYTQYF.

This chain links TRBV28 with TRBJ1-4; D is unclear. V was clipped by 6 bases and J by 4 bases, with 9 bases between them. Germline CDR1 is MDHEN and CDR2 is SYDVKM. The CDR3 loop spans 13 amino acids. CDR3 coding DNA: TGTGCCAGCAGGCGCGCGGGTAATGAAAAACTGTTTTTT. Translated, it gives CASRRAGNEKLFF.